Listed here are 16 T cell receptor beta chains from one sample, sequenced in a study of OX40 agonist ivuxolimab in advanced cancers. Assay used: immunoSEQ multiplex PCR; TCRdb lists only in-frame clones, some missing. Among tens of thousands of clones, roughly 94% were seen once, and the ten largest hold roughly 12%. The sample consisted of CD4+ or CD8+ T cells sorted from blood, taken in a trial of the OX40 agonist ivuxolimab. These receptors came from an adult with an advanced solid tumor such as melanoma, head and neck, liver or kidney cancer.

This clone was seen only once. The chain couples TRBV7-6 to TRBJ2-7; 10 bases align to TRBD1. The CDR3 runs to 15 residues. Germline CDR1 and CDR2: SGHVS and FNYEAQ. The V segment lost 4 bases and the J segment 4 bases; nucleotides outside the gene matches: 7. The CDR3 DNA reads TGTGCCAGCAGCTCTCCCGGGACAGGGGAATACGAGCAGTACTTC. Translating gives CASSSPGTGEYEQYF.

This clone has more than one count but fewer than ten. The CDR3 sequence: CASRRGISYEQYF. CDR3 DNA sequence: TGTGCCAGTCGCCGAGGGATCTCCTACGAGCAGTACTTC. The rearrangement uses TRBV19 and TRBJ2-7, with D tentatively TRBD2 (5 bases). Germline CDR1 reads LNHDA; CDR2 reads SQIVND (reference sequence). V lost 8 bases to trimming and J lost 0 bases, with 11 bases between them. This CDR3 is 13 amino acids long.

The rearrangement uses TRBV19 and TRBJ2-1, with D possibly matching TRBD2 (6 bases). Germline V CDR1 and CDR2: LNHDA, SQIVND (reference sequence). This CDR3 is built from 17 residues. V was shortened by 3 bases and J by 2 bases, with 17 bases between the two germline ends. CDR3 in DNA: TGTGCCAGTAGTATGAGTGGGCCGGGACTCCCCTACAATGAGCAGTTCTTC. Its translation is CASSMSGPGLPYNEQFF.

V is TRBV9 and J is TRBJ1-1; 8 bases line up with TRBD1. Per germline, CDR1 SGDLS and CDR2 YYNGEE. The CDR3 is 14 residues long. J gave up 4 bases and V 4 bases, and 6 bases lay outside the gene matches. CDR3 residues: CASSPPGQGTEAFF. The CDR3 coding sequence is TGTGCCAGCAGCCCTCCAGGACAGGGCACTGAAGCTTTCTTT.

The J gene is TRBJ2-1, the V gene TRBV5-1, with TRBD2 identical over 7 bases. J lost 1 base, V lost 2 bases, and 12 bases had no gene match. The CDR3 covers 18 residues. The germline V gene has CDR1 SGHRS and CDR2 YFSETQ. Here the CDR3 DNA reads TGCGCCAGCAGCTTCCGGCAAGACACTAGCGCGTCCTACAATGAGCAGTTCTTC. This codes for CASSFRQDTSASYNEQFF.

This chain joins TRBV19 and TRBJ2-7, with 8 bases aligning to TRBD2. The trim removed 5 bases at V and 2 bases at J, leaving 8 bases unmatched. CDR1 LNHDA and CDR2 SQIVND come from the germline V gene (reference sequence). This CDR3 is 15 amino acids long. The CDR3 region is CASSPVSGTTYEQYF. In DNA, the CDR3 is TGTGCCAGTAGTCCTGTTAGCGGGACAACCTACGAGCAGTACTTC.

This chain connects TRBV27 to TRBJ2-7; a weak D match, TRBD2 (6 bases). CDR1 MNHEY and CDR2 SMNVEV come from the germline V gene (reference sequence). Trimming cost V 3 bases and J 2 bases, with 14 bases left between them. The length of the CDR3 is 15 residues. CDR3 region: CASSLTGLLTYEQYF. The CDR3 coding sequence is TGTGCCAGCAGTTTGACGGGACTCCTGACCTACGAGCAGTACTTC.

CDR3 nucleotides: TGCGCCAGCAGTGAACCTAGCGACTCCTACAATGAGCAGTTCTTC. Its protein is CASSEPSDSYNEQFF. The chain employs TRBV10-2 and TRBJ2-1; D may be TRBD2 (6 bases). V lost 3 bases and J lost 0, with 9 bases in between. CDR3 length equals 15 residues. Germline V gene data show CDR1 as WSHSY and CDR2 as SAAADI.

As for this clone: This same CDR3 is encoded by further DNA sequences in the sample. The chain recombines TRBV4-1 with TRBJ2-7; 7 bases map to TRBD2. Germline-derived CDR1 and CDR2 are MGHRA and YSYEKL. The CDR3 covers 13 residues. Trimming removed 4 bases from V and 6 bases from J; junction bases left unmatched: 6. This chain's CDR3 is CASSPPAGSEQYF. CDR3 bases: TGCGCCAGCAGCCCACCAGCGGGGAGCGAGCAGTACTTC.

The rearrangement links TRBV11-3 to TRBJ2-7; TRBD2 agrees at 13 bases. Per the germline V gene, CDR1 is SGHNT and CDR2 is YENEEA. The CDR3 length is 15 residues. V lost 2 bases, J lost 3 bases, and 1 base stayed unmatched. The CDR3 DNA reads TGTGCCAGCAGCTTACGGACTAGCGGGAGCTACGAGCAGTACTTC. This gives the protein CASSLRTSGSYEQYF. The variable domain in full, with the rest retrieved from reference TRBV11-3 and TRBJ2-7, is EAGVVQSPRYKIIEKKQPVAFWCNPISGHNTLYWYLQNLGQGPELLIRYENEEAVDDSQLPKDRFSAERLKGVDSTLKIQPAELGDSAVYLCASSLRTSGSYEQYFGPGTRLTVT.

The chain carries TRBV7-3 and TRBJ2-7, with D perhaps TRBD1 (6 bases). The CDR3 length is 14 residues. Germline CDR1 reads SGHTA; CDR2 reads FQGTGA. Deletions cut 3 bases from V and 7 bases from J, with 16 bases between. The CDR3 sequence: CASSFTGPTGEQYF. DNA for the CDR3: TGTGCCAGCAGCTTTACCGGACCCACAGGGGAGCAGTACTTC.

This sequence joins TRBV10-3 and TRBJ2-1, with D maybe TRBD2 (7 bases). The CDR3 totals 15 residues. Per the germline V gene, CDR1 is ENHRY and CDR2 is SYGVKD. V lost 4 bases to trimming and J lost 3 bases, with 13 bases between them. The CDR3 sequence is CAISGGEGDYNEQFF. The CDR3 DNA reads TGTGCCATCAGTGGGGGGGAGGGGGACTACAATGAGCAGTTCTTC.

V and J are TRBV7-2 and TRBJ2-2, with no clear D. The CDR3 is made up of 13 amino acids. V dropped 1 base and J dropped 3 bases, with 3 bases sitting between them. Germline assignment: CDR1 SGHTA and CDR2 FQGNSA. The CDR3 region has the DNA TGTGCCAGCAGCTTAGGGGACACCGGGGAGCTGTTTTTT. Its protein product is CASSLGDTGELFF.

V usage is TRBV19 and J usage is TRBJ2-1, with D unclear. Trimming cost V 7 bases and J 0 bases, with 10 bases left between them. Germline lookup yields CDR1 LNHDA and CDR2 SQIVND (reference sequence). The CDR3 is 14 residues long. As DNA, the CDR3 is TGTGCCAGTACTTACGGAAGCTCCTACAATGAGCAGTTCTTC. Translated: CASTYGSSYNEQFF.

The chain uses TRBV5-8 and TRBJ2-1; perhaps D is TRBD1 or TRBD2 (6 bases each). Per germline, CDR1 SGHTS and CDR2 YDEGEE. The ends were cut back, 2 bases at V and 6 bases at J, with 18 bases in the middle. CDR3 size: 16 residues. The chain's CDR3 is CASSLMGASDSNEQFF. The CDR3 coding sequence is TGTGCCAGCAGCTTAATGGGGGCTAGCGACAGCAATGAGCAGTTCTTC.

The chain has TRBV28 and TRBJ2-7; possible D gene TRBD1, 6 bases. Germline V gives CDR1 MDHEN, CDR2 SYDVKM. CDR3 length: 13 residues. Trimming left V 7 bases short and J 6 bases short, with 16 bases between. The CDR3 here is CASTLSTGFEQYF. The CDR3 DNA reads TGTGCCAGCACCCTTTCGACAGGTTTCGAGCAGTACTTC.